The rows below give T cell receptor beta chains drawn from one sample of a study of blood T cell repertoires in COVID-19. The method was immunoSEQ multiplex PCR; TCRdb's version includes in-frame clones alone and lacks a portion of them. The sample contains 300,000 to 350,000 clones, around 90% of which appear only once. Sequencing input: peripheral blood. The receptors were sampled from a woman in her 30s with COVID-19, enrolled during active disease. Each CDR3 is given with its conserved first and last residue. Each record gives: clone size, J gene, D gene, V gene, CDR3 protein, CDR3 DNA. D genes are given only for firm matches. Rows give clone size only sometimes, using once, few, many, or a class for an expanded clone.

size: .; J: TRBJ2-2; D: TRBD1; V: TRBV5-1; CDR3: CASSPGQRDGELFF; DNA: TGCGCCAGCAGCCCGGGACAGAGAGACGGGGAGCTGTTTTTT
size: .; J: TRBJ2-1; D: TRBD2; V: TRBV9; CDR3: CASSPGGAYNEQFF; DNA: TGTGCCAGCAGCCCCGGGGGGGCCTACAATGAGCAGTTCTTC
size: .; J: TRBJ2-7; D: TRBD1; V: TRBV6-5; CDR3: CASSYGDRAHEQYF; DNA: TGTGCCAGCAGTTACGGGGACAGGGCCCACGAGCAGTACTTC
size: .; J: TRBJ1-2; D: TRBD1; V: TRBV6-5; CDR3: CASSPGQTSYGYTF; DNA: TGTGCCAGCAGCCCGGGACAGACAAGCTATGGCTACACCTTC
size: .; J: TRBJ1-5; D: TRBD1; V: TRBV28; CDR3: CASRSGTGLRAQHF; DNA: TGTGCCAGCAGGTCCGGGACAGGTCTTAGGGCCCAGCATTTT
size: .; J: TRBJ1-1; D: .; V: TRBV30; CDR3: CAWSHSSGTEAFF; DNA: TGTGCCTGGAGTCATTCAAGCGGCACTGAAGCTTTCTTT
size: .; J: TRBJ1-1; D: TRBD1; V: TRBV7-9; CDR3: CASSQRTGGTEAFF; DNA: TGTGCCAGCAGCCAACGGACAGGGGGCACTGAAGCTTTCTTT
size: .; J: TRBJ1-3; D: .; V: TRBV2; CDR3: CASSTNTANSGNTIYF; DNA: TGTGCCAGCAGTACGAACACAGCTAATTCTGGAAACACCATATATTTT
size: once; J: TRBJ1-1; D: TRBD1; V: TRBV2; CDR3: CASSNRGMNTEAFF; DNA: TGTGCCAGCAGCAACAGGGGAATGAACACTGAAGCTTTCTTT
size: .; J: TRBJ2-7; D: TRBD2; V: TRBV7-3; CDR3: CASSLFVGRAYEQYF; DNA: TGTGCCAGCAGCTTATTTGTCGGGAGGGCCTACGAGCAGTACTTC
size: .; J: TRBJ2-1; D: .; V: TRBV10-1; CDR3: CASSSLLTKNNEQFF; DNA: TGCGCCAGCAGCTCACTTCTAACTAAAAACAATGAGCAGTTCTTC
size: .; J: TRBJ2-5; D: TRBD1; V: TRBV19; CDR3: CASSSPGQGKETQYF; DNA: TGTGCCAGTAGTTCTCCGGGACAGGGAAAAGAGACCCAGTACTTC
size: .; J: TRBJ1-1; D: TRBD1; V: TRBV19; CDR3: CATRGVLNTEAFF; DNA: TGTGCCACCAGGGGGGTGTTGAACACTGAAGCTTTCTTT
size: many; J: TRBJ2-2; D: .; V: TRBV3-1/TRBV3-2; CDR3: CASSQVWSSGPNTGELFF; DNA: TGTGCCAGCAGCCAAGTGTGGAGTAGCGGCCCAAACACCGGGGAGCTGTTTTTT
size: .; J: TRBJ2-7; D: TRBD2; V: TRBV7-2; CDR3: CASSPPGGTYEQYF; DNA: TGTGCCAGCAGCCCCCCGGGAGGTACCTACGAGCAGTACTTC
size: .; J: TRBJ1-1; D: TRBD1; V: TRBV4-1; CDR3: CASSRAGTGGGYTEAFF; DNA: TGCGCCAGCAGCCGAGCCGGGACAGGGGGCGGGTACACTGAAGCTTTCTTT
size: .; J: TRBJ2-1; D: TRBD2; V: TRBV10-3; CDR3: CAISDPGTSDEQFF; DNA: TGTGCCATCAGTGACCCCGGGACTAGCGATGAGCAGTTCTTC
size: .; J: TRBJ1-5; D: .; V: TRBV2; CDR3: CASSGGQLSNQPQHF; DNA: TGTGCCAGCAGTGGAGGACAGCTTAGCAATCAGCCCCAGCATTTT
size: once; J: TRBJ2-2; D: TRBD2; V: TRBV7-2; CDR3: CASLRGRAPGELFF; DNA: TGTGCCAGCCTTCGGGGGAGGGCCCCCGGGGAGCTGTTTTTT
size: .; J: TRBJ2-5; D: .; V: TRBV3-1/TRBV3-2; CDR3: CASSHRGLSSDETQYF; DNA: TGTGCCAGCAGCCACCGGGGACTGTCCTCTGACGAGACCCAGTACTTC
size: .; J: TRBJ2-7; D: TRBD2; V: TRBV15; CDR3: CATSRDRGDDEQYF; DNA: TGTGCCACCAGCAGAGATCGGGGGGACGACGAGCAGTACTTC
size: .; J: TRBJ1-4; D: .; V: TRBV7-2; CDR3: CASSPPGSGEKLFF; DNA: TGTGCCAGCAGCCCACCAGGATCTGGTGAAAAACTGTTTTTT
size: .; J: TRBJ1-1; D: TRBD1; V: TRBV28; CDR3: CASRSGTVNTEAFF; DNA: TGTGCCAGCAGATCCGGGACAGTGAACACTGAAGCTTTCTTT
size: .; J: TRBJ2-1; D: TRBD1; V: TRBV5-1; CDR3: CASSSARQGIHEQFF; DNA: TGCGCCAGCAGCTCCGCAAGACAGGGTATCCATGAGCAGTTCTTC
size: .; J: TRBJ1-2; D: .; V: TRBV28; CDR3: CASSPPAGGGLDYGYTF; DNA: TGTGCCAGCAGTCCACCCGCCGGGGGGGGACTAGACTATGGCTACACCTTC
size: once; J: TRBJ2-7; D: .; V: TRBV4-2; CDR3: CASSLFGLGGDSYEQYF; DNA: TGTGCCAGCAGCCTCTTCGGGCTGGGAGGAGATTCCTACGAGCAGTACTTC
size: .; J: TRBJ1-5; D: .; V: TRBV19; CDR3: CASSEGEGDQPQHF; DNA: TGTGCCAGTAGCGAGGGGGAAGGGGATCAGCCCCAGCATTTT
size: .; J: TRBJ1-2; D: .; V: TRBV27; CDR3: CASSLSTWAPYGYTF; DNA: TGTGCCAGCAGTTTATCGACATGGGCCCCCTATGGCTACACCTTC
size: .; J: TRBJ1-1; D: TRBD1; V: TRBV5-6; CDR3: CASSFGTGGFYTEAFF; DNA: TGTGCCAGCAGCTTCGGGACAGGCGGTTTTTACACTGAAGCTTTCTTT
size: .; J: TRBJ2-7; D: .; V: TRBV10-3; CDR3: CAISVDSYEQYF; DNA: TGTGCCATCAGTGTCGACAGCTACGAGCAGTACTTC
size: .; J: TRBJ1-1; D: .; V: TRBV7-9; CDR3: CASSSPQWSSEAFF; DNA: TGTGCCAGCAGCTCACCCCAGTGGAGTTCTGAAGCTTTCTTT
size: .; J: TRBJ1-5; D: .; V: TRBV3-1/TRBV3-2; CDR3: CASRRGEWGWTQPQHF; DNA: TGTGCCAGTCGTCGCGGGGAGTGGGGGTGGACTCAGCCCCAGCATTTT
size: .; J: TRBJ2-7; D: TRBD2; V: TRBV5-1; CDR3: CASSLSSGSYEQYF; DNA: TGCGCCAGCAGCTTGAGTAGCGGGAGCTACGAGCAGTACTTC
size: .; J: TRBJ2-2; D: .; V: TRBV5-4; CDR3: CASSLVRSGELFF; DNA: TGTGCCAGCAGCTTGGTGCGGTCCGGGGAGCTGTTTTTT
size: .; J: TRBJ2-7; D: TRBD2; V: TRBV28; CDR3: CASSLSPGLAASVGQYF; DNA: TGTGCCAGCAGTTTATCCCCCGGACTAGCGGCCTCGGTCGGGCAGTACTTC
size: .; J: TRBJ1-3; D: .; V: TRBV7-9; CDR3: CASSPEEGVGNTIYF; DNA: TGTGCCAGCAGCCCAGAAGAGGGCGTTGGAAACACCATATATTTT
size: few; J: TRBJ2-7; D: TRBD2; V: TRBV2; CDR3: CASSGSGRAPGGSYEQYF; DNA: TGTGCCAGCAGTGGGAGCGGGAGGGCCCCGGGTGGATCCTACGAGCAGTACTTC
size: .; J: TRBJ2-7; D: TRBD1; V: TRBV25-1; CDR3: CASIGQGYEQYF; DNA: TGTGCCAGCATAGGACAGGGGTACGAGCAGTACTTC
size: .; J: TRBJ2-3; D: .; V: TRBV6-5; CDR3: CARSRDITDTQYF; DNA: TGTGCCAGGAGCCGGGACATCACAGATACGCAGTATTTT
size: .; J: TRBJ2-1; D: TRBD2; V: TRBV29-1; CDR3: CVRGLAGNSYNEQFF; DNA: TGCGTCCGGGGTCTAGCGGGAAACTCCTACAATGAGCAGTTCTTC
size: .; J: TRBJ2-3; D: .; V: TRBV5-4; CDR3: CASTVPGKTQYF; DNA: TGTGCCAGCACCGTCCCAGGCAAAACGCAGTATTTT
size: .; J: TRBJ1-3; D: TRBD1; V: TRBV11-2; CDR3: CASSSRTGENTIYF; DNA: TGTGCCAGCAGCTCCCGGACAGGGGAAAACACCATATATTTT
size: .; J: TRBJ1-1; D: .; V: TRBV28; CDR3: CASRQGPEAFF; DNA: TGTGCCAGCAGGCAGGGGCCTGAAGCTTTCTTT
size: once; J: TRBJ2-1; D: TRBD2; V: TRBV6-1; CDR3: CASSEVTSREQFF; DNA: TGTGCCAGCAGTGAAGTGACTAGCCGGGAGCAGTTCTTC